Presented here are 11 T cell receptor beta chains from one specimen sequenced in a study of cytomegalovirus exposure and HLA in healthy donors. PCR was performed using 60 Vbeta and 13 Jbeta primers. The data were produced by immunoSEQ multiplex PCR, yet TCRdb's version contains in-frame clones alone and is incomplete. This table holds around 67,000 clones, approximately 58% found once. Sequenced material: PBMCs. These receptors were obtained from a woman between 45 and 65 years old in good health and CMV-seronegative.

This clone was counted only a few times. The CDR3 spells CASSQEGGGSGANVLTF. In nucleotides, the CDR3 is TGCGCCAGCAGCCAAGAGGGAGGGGGGTCTGGGGCCAACGTCCTGACTTTC. The chain employs TRBV4-3 and TRBJ2-6; TRBD2 might be the D (7 bases). Looked up from germline, CDR1 is LGHNA and CDR2 is YSLEER. The CDR3 runs to 17 residues. The V end was cut by 0 bases, the J end by 1 base, with 10 bases between.

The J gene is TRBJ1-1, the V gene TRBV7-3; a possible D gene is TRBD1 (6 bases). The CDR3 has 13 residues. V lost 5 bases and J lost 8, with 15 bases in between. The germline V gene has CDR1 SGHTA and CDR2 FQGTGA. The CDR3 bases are TGTGCCAGCAGCCCGATTGCGCAGGGGGAAGCTTTCTTT. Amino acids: CASSPIAQGEAFF.

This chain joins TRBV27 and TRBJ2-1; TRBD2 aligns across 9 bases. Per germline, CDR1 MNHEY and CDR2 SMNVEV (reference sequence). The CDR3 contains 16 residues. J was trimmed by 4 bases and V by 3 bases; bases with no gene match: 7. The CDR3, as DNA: TGTGCCAGCAGTTTCGTTCGCGGGAGGGTGTACAATGAGCAGTTCTTC. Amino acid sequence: CASSFVRGRVYNEQFF.

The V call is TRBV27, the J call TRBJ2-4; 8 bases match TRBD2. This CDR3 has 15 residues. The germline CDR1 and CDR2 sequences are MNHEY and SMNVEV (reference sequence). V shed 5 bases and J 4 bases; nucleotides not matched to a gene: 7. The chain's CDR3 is CASSRDGRAKNIQYF. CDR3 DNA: TGTGCCAGCAGTCGAGACGGGAGGGCTAAAAACATTCAGTACTTC.

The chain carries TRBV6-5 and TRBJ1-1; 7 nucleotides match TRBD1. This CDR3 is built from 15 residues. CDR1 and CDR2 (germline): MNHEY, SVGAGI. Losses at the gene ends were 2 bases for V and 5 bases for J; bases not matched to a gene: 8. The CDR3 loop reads CASSYLSTQGTEAFF. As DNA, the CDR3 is TGTGCCAGCAGTTACCTCTCTACACAGGGGACTGAAGCTTTCTTT.

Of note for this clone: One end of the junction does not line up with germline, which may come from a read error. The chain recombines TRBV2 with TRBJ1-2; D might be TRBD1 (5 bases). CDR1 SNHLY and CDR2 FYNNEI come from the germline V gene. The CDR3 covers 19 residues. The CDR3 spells CASREGRETDPPPDYGYTF. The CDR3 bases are TGTGCCAGCAGAGAAGGTCGTGAGACAGATCCTCCCCCTGACTATGGCTACACCTTC.

The CDR3 DNA is TGTGCCAGCAGCCAAGCCGCGGGAGCGGGCACAGATACGCAGTATTTT. This codes for CASSQAAGAGTDTQYF. This chain uses TRBV4-2 with TRBJ2-3; 7 bases match TRBD2. V dropped 1 base and J dropped 1; count of bases not matched to a gene: 5. Germline CDR1 LGHNA, CDR2 YNFKEQ. There are 16 residues in the CDR3.

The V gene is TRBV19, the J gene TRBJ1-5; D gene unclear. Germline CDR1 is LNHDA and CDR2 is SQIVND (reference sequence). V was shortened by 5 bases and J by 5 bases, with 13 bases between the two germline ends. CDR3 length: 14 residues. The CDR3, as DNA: TGTGCCAGTAGTCCCGGGAACGGATATCAGCCCCAGCATTTT. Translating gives CASSPGNGYQPQHF.

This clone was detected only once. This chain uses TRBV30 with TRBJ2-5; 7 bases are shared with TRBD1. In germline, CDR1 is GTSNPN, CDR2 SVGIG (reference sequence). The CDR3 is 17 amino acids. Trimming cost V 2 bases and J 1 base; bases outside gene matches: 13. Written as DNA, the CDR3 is TGTGCCTGGAGTCCTTTTTTGGGACGGGACAGCCAAGAGACCCAGTACTTC. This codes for CAWSPFLGRDSQETQYF.

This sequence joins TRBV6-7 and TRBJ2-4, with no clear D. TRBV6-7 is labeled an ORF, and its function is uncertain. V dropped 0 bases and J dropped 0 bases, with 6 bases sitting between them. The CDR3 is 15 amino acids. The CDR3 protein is CASSYSRVAKNIQYF. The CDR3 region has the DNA TGTGCCAGCAGTTACTCACGAGTAGCCAAAAACATTCAGTACTTC.

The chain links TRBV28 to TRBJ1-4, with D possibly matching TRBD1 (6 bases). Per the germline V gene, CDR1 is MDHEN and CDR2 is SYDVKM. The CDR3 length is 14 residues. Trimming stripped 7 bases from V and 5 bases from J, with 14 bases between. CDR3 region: CASTSQGQNEKLFF. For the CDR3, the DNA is TGTGCCAGCACCTCCCAGGGGCAGAATGAAAAACTGTTTTTT.